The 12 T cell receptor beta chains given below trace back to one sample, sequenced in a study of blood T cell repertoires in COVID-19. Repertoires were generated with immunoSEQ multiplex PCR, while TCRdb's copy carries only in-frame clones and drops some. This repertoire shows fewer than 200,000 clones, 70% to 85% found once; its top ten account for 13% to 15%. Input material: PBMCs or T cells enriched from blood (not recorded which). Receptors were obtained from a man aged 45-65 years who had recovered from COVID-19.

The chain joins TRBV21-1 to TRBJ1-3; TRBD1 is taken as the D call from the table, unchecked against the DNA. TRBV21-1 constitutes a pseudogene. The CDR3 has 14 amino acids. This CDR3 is CATVTGNSGNTIYF. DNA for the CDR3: TGTGCCACAGTGACAGGGAACTCTGGAAACACCATATATTTT.

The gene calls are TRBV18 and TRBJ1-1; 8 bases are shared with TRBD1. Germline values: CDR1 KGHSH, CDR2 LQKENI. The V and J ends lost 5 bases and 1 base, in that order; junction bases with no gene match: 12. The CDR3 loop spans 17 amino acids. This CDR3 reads CASSKNLDRGSNTEAFF. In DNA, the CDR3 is TGTGCCAGCTCAAAGAATTTAGACAGGGGTTCGAACACTGAAGCTTTCTTT.

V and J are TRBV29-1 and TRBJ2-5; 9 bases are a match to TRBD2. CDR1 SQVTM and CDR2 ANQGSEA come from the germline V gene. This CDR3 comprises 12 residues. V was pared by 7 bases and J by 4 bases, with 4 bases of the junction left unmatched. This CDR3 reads CSGREGRETQYF. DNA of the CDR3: TGCAGCGGGCGGGAGGGGCGAGAGACCCAGTACTTC.

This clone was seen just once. CDR3 DNA sequence: TGTGCCAGCAGTTCGCCCAGGGGAAAAGCTGAAGCTTTCTTT. It encodes CASSSPRGKAEAFF. This chain uses TRBV28 with TRBJ1-1; D perhaps matches TRBD1 (6 bases). The CDR3 sequence is 14 residues long. The germline V gene has CDR1 MDHEN and CDR2 SYDVKM. Deletions cut 4 bases from V and 6 bases from J, with 15 bases between.

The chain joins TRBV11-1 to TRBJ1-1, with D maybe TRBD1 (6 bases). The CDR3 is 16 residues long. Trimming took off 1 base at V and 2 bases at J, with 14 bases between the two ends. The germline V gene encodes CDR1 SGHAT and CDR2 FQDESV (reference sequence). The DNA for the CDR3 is TGTGCCAGCAGCTTAGGGGCAGGGGCCCTTAACACTGAAGCTTTCTTT. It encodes CASSLGAGALNTEAFF.

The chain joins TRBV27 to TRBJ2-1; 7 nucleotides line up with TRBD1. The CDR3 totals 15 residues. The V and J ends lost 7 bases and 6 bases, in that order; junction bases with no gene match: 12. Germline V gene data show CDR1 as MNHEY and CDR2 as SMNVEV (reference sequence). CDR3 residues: CASNVRGLYGNEQFF. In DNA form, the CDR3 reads TGTGCCAGCAACGTTAGGGGGCTTTATGGCAATGAGCAGTTCTTC.

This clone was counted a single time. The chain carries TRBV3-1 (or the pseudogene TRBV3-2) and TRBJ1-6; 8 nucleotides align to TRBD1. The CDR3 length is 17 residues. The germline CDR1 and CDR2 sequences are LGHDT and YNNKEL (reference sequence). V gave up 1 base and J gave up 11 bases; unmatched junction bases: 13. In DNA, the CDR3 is TGTGCCAGCAGCCAAGGCGGACAGGGCACCAGTTTGACACCCCTCCACTTT. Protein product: CASSQGGQGTSLTPLHF.

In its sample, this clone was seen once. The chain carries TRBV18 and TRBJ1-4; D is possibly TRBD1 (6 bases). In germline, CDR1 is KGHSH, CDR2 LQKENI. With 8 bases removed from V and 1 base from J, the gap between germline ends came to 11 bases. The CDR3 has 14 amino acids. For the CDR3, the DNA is TGTGCCAGCACCGACAGGAGAACTAATGAAAAACTGTTTTTT. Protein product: CASTDRRTNEKLFF.

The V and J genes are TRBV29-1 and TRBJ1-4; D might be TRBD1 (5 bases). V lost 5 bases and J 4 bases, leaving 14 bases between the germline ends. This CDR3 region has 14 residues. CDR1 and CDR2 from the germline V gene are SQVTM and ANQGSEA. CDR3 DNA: TGCAGCGTTCTCAGGACACCGGATAATGAAAAACTGTTTTTT. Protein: CSVLRTPDNEKLFF.

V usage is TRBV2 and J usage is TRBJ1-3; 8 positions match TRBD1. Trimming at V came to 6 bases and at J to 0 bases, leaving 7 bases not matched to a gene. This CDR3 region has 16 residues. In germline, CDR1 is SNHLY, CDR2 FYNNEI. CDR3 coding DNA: TGTGCCAGCAGGGGACAGGTTACATACTCTGGAAACACCATATATTTT. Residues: CASRGQVTYSGNTIYF.

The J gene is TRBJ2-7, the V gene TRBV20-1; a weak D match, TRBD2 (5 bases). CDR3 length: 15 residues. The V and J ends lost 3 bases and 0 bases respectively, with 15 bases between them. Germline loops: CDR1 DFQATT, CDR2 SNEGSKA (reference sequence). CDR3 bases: TGCAGTGCTAGTGTGCGGACGGGGAGCTCCTACGAGCAGTACTTC. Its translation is CSASVRTGSSYEQYF.

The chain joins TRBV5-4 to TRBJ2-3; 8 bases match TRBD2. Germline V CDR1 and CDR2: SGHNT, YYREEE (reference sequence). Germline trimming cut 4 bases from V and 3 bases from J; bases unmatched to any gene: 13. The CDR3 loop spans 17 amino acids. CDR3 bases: TGTGCCAGCAGCCCAATAAGCGGGGGCTGGGGGACAGATACGCAGTATTTT. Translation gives CASSPISGGWGTDTQYF.